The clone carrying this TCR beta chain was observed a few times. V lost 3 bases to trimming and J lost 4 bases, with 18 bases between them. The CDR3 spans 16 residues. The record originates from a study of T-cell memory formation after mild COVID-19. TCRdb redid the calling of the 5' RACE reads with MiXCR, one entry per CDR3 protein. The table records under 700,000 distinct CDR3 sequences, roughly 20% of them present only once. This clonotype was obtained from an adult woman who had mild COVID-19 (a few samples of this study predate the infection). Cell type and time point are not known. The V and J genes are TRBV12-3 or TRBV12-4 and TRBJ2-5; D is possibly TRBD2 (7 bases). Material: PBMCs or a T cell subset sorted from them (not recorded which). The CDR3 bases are TGTGCCAGCAGTTTCTCGCGGGGGCGGAACACAGAGACCCAGTACTTC. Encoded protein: CASSFSRGRNTETQYF.